A selection of T cell receptor beta chains follows, all from one sample in a study of early T cells in non-severe SARS-CoV-2 infection. In TCRdb, the 5' RACE reads were re-called with MiXCR into one record per CDR3 protein. The table lists approximately 66,000 distinct CDR3 sequences, approximately 12% of them singletons. The sequencing input was whole blood. The receptors shown here come from an adult who was a healthcare worker with PCR-confirmed SARS-CoV-2 infection or an uninfected control (not recorded which). Each CDR3 is given with its conserved first and last residue. The D gene is left open where the match is weak. For some rows the clone size is stated as once, few or many, or as a class when expanded; others skip it.

abundance: NA; d_gene: NA; j_gene: TRBJ1-1; v_gene: TRBV12-3/TRBV12-4; CDR3aa: CASSPRGGANTEAFF; CDR3nt: TGTGCCAGCAGTCCCCGAGGGGGGGCGAACACTGAAGCTTTCTTT
abundance: many; d_gene: NA; j_gene: TRBJ2-1; v_gene: TRBV7-9; CDR3aa: CALPLSSYNEQFF; CDR3nt: TGTGCCCTCCCGCTCTCGTCTTACAATGAGCAGTTCTTC
abundance: many; d_gene: NA; j_gene: TRBJ1-5; v_gene: TRBV21-1; CDR3aa: CASPHSRNQPQHF; CDR3nt: TGTGCCAGCCCGCACAGCCGCAATCAGCCCCAGCATTTT
abundance: many; d_gene: TRBD2; j_gene: TRBJ2-2; v_gene: TRBV7-8; CDR3aa: CASSPSGAGELFF; CDR3nt: TGTGCCAGCAGCCCGAGCGGGGCCGGGGAGCTGTTTTTT
abundance: NA; d_gene: NA; j_gene: TRBJ2-1; v_gene: TRBV7-2; CDR3aa: CASSLAVATYNEQFF; CDR3nt: TGTGCCAGCAGCTTAGCGGTGGCAACGTACAATGAGCAGTTCTTC
abundance: many; d_gene: NA; j_gene: TRBJ2-1; v_gene: TRBV20-1; CDR3aa: CSARAELRNEQFF; CDR3nt: TGCAGTGCTAGAGCCGAATTGCGGAATGAGCAGTTCTTC
abundance: few; d_gene: TRBD2; j_gene: TRBJ2-3; v_gene: TRBV2; CDR3aa: CASSEALAGGRGDTQYF; CDR3nt: TGTGCCAGCAGTGAAGCACTAGCGGGGGGCCGGGGAGATACGCAGTATTTT
abundance: few; d_gene: TRBD1; j_gene: TRBJ1-5; v_gene: TRBV27; CDR3aa: CATRDSLNQPQHF; CDR3nt: TGTGCCACCAGGGACAGCCTTAATCAGCCCCAGCATTTT
abundance: many; d_gene: TRBD2; j_gene: TRBJ2-3; v_gene: TRBV4-1; CDR3aa: CASSQGSGSSDTQYF; CDR3nt: TGCGCCAGCAGCCAAGGCAGCGGGAGTTCTGATACGCAGTATTTT
abundance: NA; d_gene: NA; j_gene: TRBJ2-1; v_gene: TRBV9; CDR3aa: CASSVVGRNEQFF; CDR3nt: TGTGCCAGCAGCGTAGTTGGTAGGAATGAGCAGTTCTTC
abundance: many; d_gene: NA; j_gene: TRBJ2-2; v_gene: TRBV6-1; CDR3aa: CATLGTGELFF; CDR3nt: TGTGCCACGCTAGGGACCGGGGAGCTGTTTTTT
abundance: many; d_gene: NA; j_gene: TRBJ2-2; v_gene: TRBV29-1; CDR3aa: CSAGFEFTGELFF; CDR3nt: TGCAGCGCTGGGTTTGAATTCACCGGGGAGCTGTTTTTT
abundance: few; d_gene: NA; j_gene: TRBJ2-7; v_gene: TRBV6-5; CDR3aa: CASSYDRRAWSHEQYF; CDR3nt: TGTGCCAGCAGTTACGACCGAAGGGCTTGGAGCCACGAGCAGTACTTC
abundance: many; d_gene: NA; j_gene: TRBJ1-5; v_gene: TRBV30; CDR3aa: CAWSGTHNQPQHF; CDR3nt: TGTGCCTGGAGCGGGACTCACAATCAGCCCCAGCATTTT
abundance: many; d_gene: NA; j_gene: TRBJ1-1; v_gene: TRBV4-1; CDR3aa: CASSAMTGDNWAFF; CDR3nt: TGCGCCAGCAGCGCGATGACAGGAGATAATTGGGCTTTCTTT
abundance: few; d_gene: NA; j_gene: TRBJ1-1; v_gene: TRBV27; CDR3aa: CASSSLLNTEAFF; CDR3nt: TGTGCCAGCAGTTCCCTCCTGAACACTGAAGCTTTCTTT
abundance: NA; d_gene: TRBD1; j_gene: TRBJ2-4; v_gene: TRBV28; CDR3aa: CASGGQGVNPKNIQYF; CDR3nt: TGTGCCAGCGGGGGACAGGGGGTTAATCCCAAAAACATTCAGTACTTC
abundance: NA; d_gene: NA; j_gene: TRBJ1-2; v_gene: TRBV28; CDR3aa: CASSSREAYGYTF; CDR3nt: TGTGCCAGCAGTTCCAGGGAGGCCTATGGCTACACCTTC
abundance: NA; d_gene: NA; j_gene: TRBJ2-7; v_gene: TRBV21-1; CDR3aa: CASSKVATSGPSSYEQYF; CDR3nt: TGTGCCAGCAGCAAAGTAGCGACTAGCGGGCCGAGCTCCTACGAGCAGTACTTC
abundance: NA; d_gene: NA; j_gene: TRBJ1-5; v_gene: TRBV21-1; CDR3aa: CASSNEQGGNQPQHF; CDR3nt: TGTGCCAGCAGCAATGAACAGGGAGGCAATCAGCCCCAGCATTTT
abundance: few; d_gene: TRBD1; j_gene: TRBJ2-1; v_gene: TRBV29-1; CDR3aa: CSTDRDSLDEQFF; CDR3nt: TGCAGCACCGACCGGGACAGTCTCGATGAGCAGTTCTTC
abundance: many; d_gene: NA; j_gene: TRBJ2-5; v_gene: TRBV9; CDR3aa: CASSVVGTKETQYF; CDR3nt: TGTGCCAGCAGCGTAGTCGGGACCAAAGAGACCCAGTACTTC
abundance: many; d_gene: NA; j_gene: TRBJ1-1; v_gene: TRBV15; CDR3aa: CATSRPISDGRVNTEAFF; CDR3nt: TGTGCCACCAGCAGACCCATAAGTGATGGCAGGGTGAACACTGAAGCTTTCTTT
abundance: many; d_gene: NA; j_gene: TRBJ2-3; v_gene: TRBV13; CDR3aa: CASSIKVGRYTDTQYF; CDR3nt: TGTGCCAGCAGCATAAAGGTGGGACGGTACACAGATACGCAGTATTTT
abundance: NA; d_gene: TRBD1; j_gene: TRBJ2-7; v_gene: TRBV30; CDR3aa: CARRAAGTGAEQYF; CDR3nt: TGTGCCCGGAGGGCTGCCGGGACAGGGGCCGAGCAGTACTTC
abundance: NA; d_gene: NA; j_gene: TRBJ2-5; v_gene: TRBV20-1; CDR3aa: CSALGAVGEETQYF; CDR3nt: TGCAGTGCTCTCGGGGCAGTCGGGGAAGAGACCCAGTACTTC
abundance: many; d_gene: NA; j_gene: TRBJ1-1; v_gene: TRBV10-1; CDR3aa: CASSPRSDTEAFF; CDR3nt: TGCGCCAGCAGTCCTCGCTCCGACACTGAAGCTTTCTTT
abundance: many; d_gene: NA; j_gene: TRBJ1-4; v_gene: TRBV11-2; CDR3aa: CASSLGSPTRLFF; CDR3nt: TGTGCCAGCAGCTTAGGATCTCCAACCAGACTGTTTTTT
abundance: many; d_gene: NA; j_gene: TRBJ2-7; v_gene: TRBV7-7; CDR3aa: CASSSSSITEQYF; CDR3nt: TGTGCCAGCAGCTCCTCCAGCATCACCGAGCAGTACTTC
abundance: few; d_gene: TRBD1; j_gene: TRBJ1-1; v_gene: TRBV27; CDR3aa: CATKPGQRMNTEAFF; CDR3nt: TGTGCCACCAAACCGGGACAGAGAATGAACACTGAAGCTTTCTTT
abundance: few; d_gene: NA; j_gene: TRBJ1-2; v_gene: TRBV5-5; CDR3aa: CASSTDGVYGYTF; CDR3nt: TGTGCCAGCAGTACGGACGGGGTGTATGGCTACACCTTC
abundance: NA; d_gene: NA; j_gene: TRBJ2-7; v_gene: TRBV4-3; CDR3aa: CASSQDLTAAYEQYF; CDR3nt: TGCGCCAGCAGCCAAGACTTGACCGCGGCCTACGAGCAGTACTTC
abundance: few; d_gene: NA; j_gene: TRBJ2-1; v_gene: TRBV5-1; CDR3aa: CASSLDRGGLYNEQFF; CDR3nt: TGCGCCAGCAGCTTGGATCGCGGGGGCCTATACAATGAGCAGTTCTTC
abundance: few; d_gene: TRBD2; j_gene: TRBJ2-7; v_gene: TRBV20-1; CDR3aa: CRAIQLSGVSYEQYF; CDR3nt: TGCAGGGCTATCCAACTCAGCGGGGTGTCCTACGAGCAGTACTTC
abundance: NA; d_gene: TRBD1; j_gene: TRBJ1-1; v_gene: TRBV13; CDR3aa: CASSIDRAVTEAFF; CDR3nt: TGTGCCAGCAGCATCGACAGGGCGGTTACTGAAGCTTTCTTT
abundance: NA; d_gene: NA; j_gene: TRBJ1-3; v_gene: TRBV4-1; CDR3aa: CASSQDIGPGGNTIYF; CDR3nt: TGCGCCAGCAGCCAAGATATCGGGCCGGGAGGAAACACCATATATTTT
abundance: few; d_gene: TRBD1; j_gene: TRBJ1-5; v_gene: TRBV9; CDR3aa: CASSAGQGGNQPQHF; CDR3nt: TGTGCCAGCAGCGCAGGACAGGGGGGAAATCAGCCCCAGCATTTT
abundance: once; d_gene: NA; j_gene: TRBJ2-7; v_gene: TRBV29-1; CDR3aa: CSAGTFGYEQYF; CDR3nt: TGCAGCGCCGGGACATTCGGCTACGAGCAGTACTTC
abundance: few; d_gene: NA; j_gene: TRBJ1-5; v_gene: TRBV6-1; CDR3aa: CASSEAVGVHQPQHF; CDR3nt: TGTGCCAGCAGTGAAGCCGTAGGTGTCCATCAGCCCCAGCATTTT
abundance: medium-sized; d_gene: NA; j_gene: TRBJ1-5; v_gene: TRBV20-1; CDR3aa: CSARDSNQPQHF; CDR3nt: TGCAGTGCTAGGGATAGCAATCAGCCCCAGCATTTT
abundance: many; d_gene: NA; j_gene: TRBJ1-5; v_gene: TRBV7-2; CDR3aa: CASSLGGVTTNQPQHF; CDR3nt: TGTGCCAGCAGCTTAGGGGGGGTGACCACAAATCAGCCCCAGCATTTT
abundance: NA; d_gene: NA; j_gene: TRBJ2-3; v_gene: TRBV11-2; CDR3aa: CASSQRPSDTQYF; CDR3nt: TGTGCCAGCAGCCAGCGGCCCTCCGATACGCAGTATTTT
abundance: few; d_gene: TRBD2; j_gene: TRBJ2-2; v_gene: TRBV5-4; CDR3aa: CASSQQRGDTGELFF; CDR3nt: TGTGCCAGCAGCCAACAGCGGGGAGATACCGGGGAGCTGTTTTTT
abundance: few; d_gene: TRBD2; j_gene: TRBJ2-7; v_gene: TRBV5-1; CDR3aa: CASSPGGGYGSYEQYF; CDR3nt: TGCGCCAGCAGCCCGGGAGGAGGCTATGGATCCTACGAGCAGTACTTC
abundance: few; d_gene: NA; j_gene: TRBJ2-1; v_gene: TRBV19; CDR3aa: CASSIVRGEQFF; CDR3nt: TGTGCCAGTAGTATCGTACGGGGTGAGCAGTTCTTC
abundance: NA; d_gene: TRBD2; j_gene: TRBJ2-1; v_gene: TRBV7-6; CDR3aa: CASSFGDGREQFF; CDR3nt: TGTGCCAGCAGCTTTGGTGACGGGAGGGAGCAGTTCTTC
abundance: few; d_gene: NA; j_gene: TRBJ1-5; v_gene: TRBV7-6; CDR3aa: CASSLGGDPRNQPQHF; CDR3nt: TGTGCCAGCAGCTTGGGAGGGGATCCTCGCAATCAGCCCCAGCATTTT
abundance: many; d_gene: NA; j_gene: TRBJ1-1; v_gene: TRBV12-5; CDR3aa: CASALALGPNTEAFF; CDR3nt: TGTGCTAGTGCCCTAGCCCTGGGCCCGAACACTGAAGCTTTCTTT
abundance: NA; d_gene: NA; j_gene: TRBJ1-1; v_gene: TRBV7-9; CDR3aa: CASSDHRPNTEAFF; CDR3nt: TGTGCCAGCAGCGATCACAGACCTAACACTGAAGCTTTCTTT